This record concerns one TCR beta chain sequence. Libraries were prepared by immunoSEQ multiplex PCR; TCRdb keeps only in-frame clonotypes and omits some of them. The profile covers fewer than 350,000 clones, with around 93% appearing a single time and approximately 3% taken by the ten largest. The record originates from a study of blood T cell repertoires in COVID-19. V shed 5 bases and J shed 4 bases, with 17 bases lying between them. This CDR3 has 15 residues. The germline V gene encodes CDR1 MDHEN and CDR2 SYDVKM. The specimen sequenced was PBMCs or T cells enriched from blood (not recorded which). The sequence was obtained from a man aged 40-55 years who had been exposed to COVID-19. The chain links TRBV28 to TRBJ1-1; TRBD1 is a possible D gene (5 bases). The CDR3 region is CASSPLQGRSTEAFF. The CDR3 bases are TGTGCCAGCAGTCCCCTCCAGGGTAGGAGCACTGAAGCTTTCTTT.